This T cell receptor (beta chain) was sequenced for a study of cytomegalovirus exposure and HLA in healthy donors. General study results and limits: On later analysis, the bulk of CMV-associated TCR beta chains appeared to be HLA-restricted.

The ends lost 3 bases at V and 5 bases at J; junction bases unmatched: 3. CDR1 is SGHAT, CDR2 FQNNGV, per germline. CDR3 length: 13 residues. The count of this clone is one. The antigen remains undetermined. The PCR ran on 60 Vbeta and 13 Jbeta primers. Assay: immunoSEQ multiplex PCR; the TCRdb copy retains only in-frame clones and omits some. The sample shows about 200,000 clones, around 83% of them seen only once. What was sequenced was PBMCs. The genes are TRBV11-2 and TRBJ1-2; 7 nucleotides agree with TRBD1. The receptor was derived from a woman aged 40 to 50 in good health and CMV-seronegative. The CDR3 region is CASSLSRGYGYTF. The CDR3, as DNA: TGTGCCAGCAGCTTGAGCAGGGGGTATGGCTACACCTTC.